The 7 T cell receptor beta chains in this list originate from one sample, sequenced in a study of blood T cell repertoires in COVID-19. Sequencing was performed with immunoSEQ multiplex PCR; in TCRdb, only in-frame clones are kept and a portion is missing. This sample has 200,000 to 250,000 clones, with 70% to 90% found just once. Input material: PBMCs or T cells enriched from blood (not recorded which). The receptors were sampled from a man between 25 and 39 years old who had recovered from COVID-19.

About this clone: Other DNA sequences in the same sample also yield this CDR3. J is TRBJ2-4 and V is TRBV11-2, with D unresolved. This CDR3 spans 14 amino acids. V was cut by 4 bases and J by 0 bases, with 7 bases left in between. The germline V gene has CDR1 SGHAT and CDR2 FQNNGV. The DNA for the CDR3 is TGTGCCAGCAGCTCACGGTTAGCCAAAAACATTCAGTACTTC. It specifies CASSSRLAKNIQYF.

The chain couples TRBV24-1 to TRBJ2-7; TRBD1 agrees at 9 bases. V lost 7 bases, J lost 3 bases, and 18 bases stayed unmatched. The germline CDR1 and CDR2 sequences are KGHDR and SFDVKD. This CDR3 is 18 amino acids long. CDR3 DNA sequence: TGTGCCACCAGAAACCATTACCGCCGGGACAGGGACGACTACGAGCAGTACTTC. The encoded protein is CATRNHYRRDRDDYEQYF.

The J gene is TRBJ1-3, the V gene TRBV18; 7 bases line up with TRBD1. The CDR3 loop spans 17 amino acids. Germline CDR1 KGHSH, CDR2 LQKENI. V gave up 6 bases and J gave up 3 bases; unmatched junction bases: 14. The DNA of the CDR3 is TGTGCCAGCTCCCCCCTTGGACAGGTTGTCTTTGGAAACACCATATATTTT. The encoded protein is CASSPLGQVVFGNTIYF.

The CDR3 DNA reads as TGTGCCAGCAGCCAAGCCACATATGGCTACACCTTC. This translates into CASSQATYGYTF. This chain links TRBV3-1 (or the pseudogene TRBV3-2) with TRBJ1-2; no clear D. The CDR3 spans 12 residues. The ends were cut back, 1 base at V and 5 bases at J, with 5 bases in the middle. CDR1 and CDR2 (germline): LGHDT, YNNKEL (reference sequence).

Points on this clone: This sample includes further DNA sequences coding for the same CDR3. The chain uses TRBV30 and TRBJ2-7; D gene unclear. The CDR3 runs to 11 residues. CDR1 and CDR2 (germline): GTSNPN, SVGIG (reference sequence). The V end lost 0 bases, the J end lost 6 bases, and 6 bases lay between the germline ends. CDR3 loop: CAWSVRSEQYF. As DNA, the CDR3 is TGTGCCTGGAGTGTGCGAAGCGAGCAGTACTTC.

The rearrangement uses TRBV6-5 and TRBJ1-2; 8 bases fit TRBD1. This CDR3 has 13 residues. From germline, CDR1 is MNHEY and CDR2 SVGAGI. J was trimmed by 7 bases and V by 6 bases; bases with no gene match: 7. The CDR3 here is CASSRGQGLGYTF. Here the CDR3 DNA reads TGTGCCAGCAGCCGTGGACAGGGACTTGGCTACACCTTC.

This rearrangement joins TRBV27 to TRBJ1-4; 8 nucleotides align to TRBD1. The V and J ends lost 7 bases and 8 bases, in that order; junction bases with no gene match: 6. Germline assignment: CDR1 MNHEY and CDR2 SMNVEV (reference sequence). The CDR3 runs to 13 residues. The CDR3 loop is CASTGGTGEKLFF. For the CDR3, the DNA is TGTGCCAGCACCGGTGGGACAGGCGAAAAACTGTTTTTT.